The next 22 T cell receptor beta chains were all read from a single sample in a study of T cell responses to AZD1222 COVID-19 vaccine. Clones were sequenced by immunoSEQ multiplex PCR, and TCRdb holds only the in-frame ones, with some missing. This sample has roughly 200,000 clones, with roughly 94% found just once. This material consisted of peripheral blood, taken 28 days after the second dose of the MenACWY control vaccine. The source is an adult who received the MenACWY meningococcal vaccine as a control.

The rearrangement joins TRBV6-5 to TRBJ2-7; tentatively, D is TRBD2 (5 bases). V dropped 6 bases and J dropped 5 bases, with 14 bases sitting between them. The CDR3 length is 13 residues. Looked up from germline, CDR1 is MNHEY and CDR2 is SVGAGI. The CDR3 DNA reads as TGTGCCAGCAGGACTATCCCGAGCGACGAGCAGTACTTC. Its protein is CASRTIPSDEQYF.

DNA for the CDR3: TGTGCCAGCAGATCAGGGGGAGCGTACACTGAAGCTTTCTTT. Amino acid sequence: CASRSGGAYTEAFF. The rearrangement uses TRBV7-2 and TRBJ1-1; 7 bases align to TRBD1. The CDR3 is 14 amino acids. Germline CDR1 reads SGHTA; CDR2 reads FQGNSA. Trimming took 6 bases from V and 3 from J; bases not matched to a gene: 7.

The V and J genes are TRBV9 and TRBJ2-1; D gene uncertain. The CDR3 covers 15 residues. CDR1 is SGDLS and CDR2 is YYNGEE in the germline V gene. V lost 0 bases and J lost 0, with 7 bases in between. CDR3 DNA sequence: TGTGCCAGCAGCGTAGGTCGGAGCTCCTACAATGAGCAGTTCTTC. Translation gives CASSVGRSSYNEQFF.

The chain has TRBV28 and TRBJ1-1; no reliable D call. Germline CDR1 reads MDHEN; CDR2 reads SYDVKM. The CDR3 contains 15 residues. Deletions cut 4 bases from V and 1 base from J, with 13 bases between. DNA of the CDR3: TGTGCCAGCAGTTCGGGGTCAGCGGGGAACACTGAAGCTTTCTTT. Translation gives CASSSGSAGNTEAFF.

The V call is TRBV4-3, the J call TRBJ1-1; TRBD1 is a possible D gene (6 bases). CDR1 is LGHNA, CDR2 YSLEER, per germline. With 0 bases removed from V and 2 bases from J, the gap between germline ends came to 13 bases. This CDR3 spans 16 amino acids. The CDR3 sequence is CASSQEGPGVNTEAFF. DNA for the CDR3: TGCGCCAGCAGCCAAGAGGGCCCAGGGGTAAACACTGAAGCTTTCTTT.

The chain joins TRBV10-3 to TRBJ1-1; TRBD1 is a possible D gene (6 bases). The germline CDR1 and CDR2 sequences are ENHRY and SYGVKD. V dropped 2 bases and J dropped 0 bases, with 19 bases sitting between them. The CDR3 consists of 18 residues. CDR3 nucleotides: TGTGCCATCAGTGAGATCGGGCAGGGGATGGGGTTGAACACTGAAGCTTTCTTT. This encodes CAISEIGQGMGLNTEAFF.

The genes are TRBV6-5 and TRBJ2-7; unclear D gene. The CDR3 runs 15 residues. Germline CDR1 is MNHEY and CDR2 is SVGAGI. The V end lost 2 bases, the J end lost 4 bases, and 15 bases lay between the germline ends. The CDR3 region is CASSYASVPEYEQYF. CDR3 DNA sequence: TGTGCCAGCAGTTACGCCTCCGTGCCAGAGTACGAGCAGTACTTC.

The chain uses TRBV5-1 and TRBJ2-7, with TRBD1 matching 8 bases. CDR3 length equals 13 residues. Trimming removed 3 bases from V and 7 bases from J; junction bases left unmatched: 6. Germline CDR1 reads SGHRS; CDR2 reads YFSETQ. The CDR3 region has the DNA TGCGCCAGCAGCTCCGGACAGGGAAGAGAGCAGTACTTC. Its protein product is CASSSGQGREQYF. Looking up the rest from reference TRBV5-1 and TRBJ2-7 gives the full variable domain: KAGVTQTPRYLIKTRGQQVTLSCSPISGHRSVSWYQQTPGQGLQFLFEYFSETQRNKGNFPGRFSGRQFSNSRSEMNVSTLELGDSALYLCASSSGQGREQYFGPGTRLTVT.

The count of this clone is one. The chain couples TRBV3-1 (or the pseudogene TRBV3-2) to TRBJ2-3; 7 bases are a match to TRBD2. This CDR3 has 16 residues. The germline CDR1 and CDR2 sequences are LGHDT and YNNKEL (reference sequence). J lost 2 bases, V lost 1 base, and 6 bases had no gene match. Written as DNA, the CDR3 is TGTGCCAGCAGCCAAGTCGCGGGAGCATACACAGATACGCAGTATTTT. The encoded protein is CASSQVAGAYTDTQYF.

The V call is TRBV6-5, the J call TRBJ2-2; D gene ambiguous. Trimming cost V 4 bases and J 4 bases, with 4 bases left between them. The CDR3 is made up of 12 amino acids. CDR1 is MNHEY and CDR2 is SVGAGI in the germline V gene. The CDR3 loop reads CASSFGTGELFF. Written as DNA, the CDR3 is TGTGCCAGCAGTTTCGGCACCGGGGAGCTGTTTTTT.

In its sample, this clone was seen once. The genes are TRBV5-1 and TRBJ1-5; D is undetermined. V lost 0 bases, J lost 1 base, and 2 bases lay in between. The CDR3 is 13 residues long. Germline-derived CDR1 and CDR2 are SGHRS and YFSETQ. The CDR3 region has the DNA TGCGCCAGCAGCTTGGCCAGCAATCAGCCCCAGCATTTT. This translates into CASSLASNQPQHF. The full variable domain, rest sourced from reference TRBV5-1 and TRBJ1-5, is KAGVTQTPRYLIKTRGQQVTLSCSPISGHRSVSWYQQTPGQGLQFLFEYFSETQRNKGNFPGRFSGRQFSNSRSEMNVSTLELGDSALYLCASSLASNQPQHFGDGTRLSIL.

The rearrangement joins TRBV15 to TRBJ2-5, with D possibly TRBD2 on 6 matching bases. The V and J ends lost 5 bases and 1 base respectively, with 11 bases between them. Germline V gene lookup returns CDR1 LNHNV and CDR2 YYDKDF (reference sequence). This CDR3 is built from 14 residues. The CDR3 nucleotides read TGTGCCACCAGCCGCGGGACGGTCCAAGAGACCCAGTACTTC. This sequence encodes CATSRGTVQETQYF.

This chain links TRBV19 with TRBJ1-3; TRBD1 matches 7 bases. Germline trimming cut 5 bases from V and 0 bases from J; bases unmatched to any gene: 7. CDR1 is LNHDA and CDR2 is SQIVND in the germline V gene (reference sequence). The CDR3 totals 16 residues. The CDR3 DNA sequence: TGTGCCAGTAGTGCTCCGGGACAGAGCTCTGGAAACACCATATATTTT. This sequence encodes CASSAPGQSSGNTIYF.

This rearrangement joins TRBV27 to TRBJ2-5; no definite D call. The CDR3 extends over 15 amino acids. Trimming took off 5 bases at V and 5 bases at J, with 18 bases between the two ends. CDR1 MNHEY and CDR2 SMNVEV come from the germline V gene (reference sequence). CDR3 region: CASSLFKGNSETQYF. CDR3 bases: TGTGCCAGCAGTCTCTTCAAGGGTAACTCGGAGACCCAGTACTTC.

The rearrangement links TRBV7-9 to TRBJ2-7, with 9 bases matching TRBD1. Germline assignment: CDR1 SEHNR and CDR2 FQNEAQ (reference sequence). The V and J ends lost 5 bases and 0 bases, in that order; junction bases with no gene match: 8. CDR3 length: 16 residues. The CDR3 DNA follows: TGTGCCAGCAGCCTCACTGGGACAGGGAGCTCCTACGAGCAGTACTTC. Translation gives CASSLTGTGSSYEQYF.

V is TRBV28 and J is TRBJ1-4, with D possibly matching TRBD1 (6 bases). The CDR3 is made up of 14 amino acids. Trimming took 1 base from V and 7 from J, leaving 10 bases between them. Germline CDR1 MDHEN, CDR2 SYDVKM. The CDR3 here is CASSLSQGGEKLFF. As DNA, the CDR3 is TGTGCCAGCAGTTTATCACAGGGAGGTGAAAAACTGTTTTTT.

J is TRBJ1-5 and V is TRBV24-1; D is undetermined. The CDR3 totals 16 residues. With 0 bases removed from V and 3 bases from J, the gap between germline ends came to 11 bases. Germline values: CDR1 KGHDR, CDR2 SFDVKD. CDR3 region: CATSDLSGTYNQPQHF. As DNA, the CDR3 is TGTGCCACCAGTGATTTGTCAGGAACCTACAATCAGCCCCAGCATTTT.

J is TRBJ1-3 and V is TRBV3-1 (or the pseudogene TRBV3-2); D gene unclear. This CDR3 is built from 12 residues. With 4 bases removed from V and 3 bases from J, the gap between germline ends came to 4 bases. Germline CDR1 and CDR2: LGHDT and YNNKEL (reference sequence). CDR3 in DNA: TGTGCCAGCAGCCCCAGTGGAAACACCATATATTTT. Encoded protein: CASSPSGNTIYF.

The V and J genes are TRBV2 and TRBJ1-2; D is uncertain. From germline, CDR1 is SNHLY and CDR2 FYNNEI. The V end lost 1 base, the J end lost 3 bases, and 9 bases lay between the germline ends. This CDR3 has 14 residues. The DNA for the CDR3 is TGTGCCAGCAGTGAAGTCCCGACCTACTATGGCTACACCTTC. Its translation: CASSEVPTYYGYTF.

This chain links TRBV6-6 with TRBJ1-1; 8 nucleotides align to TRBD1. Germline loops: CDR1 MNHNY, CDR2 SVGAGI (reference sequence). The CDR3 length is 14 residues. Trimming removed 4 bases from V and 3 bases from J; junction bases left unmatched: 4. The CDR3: CASSSHRGDTEAFF. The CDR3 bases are TGTGCCAGCAGTTCCCACAGGGGGGACACTGAAGCTTTCTTT.

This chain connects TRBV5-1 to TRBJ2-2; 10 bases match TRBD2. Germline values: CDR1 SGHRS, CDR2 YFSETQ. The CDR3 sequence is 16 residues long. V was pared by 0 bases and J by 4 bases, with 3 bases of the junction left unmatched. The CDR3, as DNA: TGCGCCAGCAGCTTGGTGGCTAGCGGGAGCACCGGGGAGCTGTTTTTT. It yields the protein CASSLVASGSTGELFF.

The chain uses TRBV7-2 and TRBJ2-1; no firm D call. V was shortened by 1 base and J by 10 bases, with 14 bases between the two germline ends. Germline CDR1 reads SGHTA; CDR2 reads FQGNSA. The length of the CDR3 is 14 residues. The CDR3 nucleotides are TGTGCCAGCAGCTTAGATCGGACGTTTGGCGAGCAGTTCTTC. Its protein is CASSLDRTFGEQFF. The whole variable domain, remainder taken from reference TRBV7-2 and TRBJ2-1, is GAGVSQSPSNKVTEKGKDVELRCDPISGHTALYWYRQSLGQGLEFLIYFQGNSAPDKSGLPSDRFSAERTGGSVSTLTIQRTQQEDSAVYLCASSLDRTFGEQFFGPGTRLTVL.